This T cell receptor beta chain was profiled in a study of cytomegalovirus exposure and HLA in healthy donors. Across the whole study: From donors who were HLA-typed, an early data release held 80 million to 85 million unique TCRs. Researchers found that about 84% of fewer than 450 genotyped donors fell within the Caucasian-associated ancestry cluster.

J lost 6 bases, V lost 4 bases, and 9 bases had no gene match. Germline V CDR1 and CDR2: SGHRS, YFSETQ. This CDR3 region has 15 residues. Study-wide findings and caveats: Later analysis showed TCR association rates varying by HLA locus, highest for DRB1 and lowest for HLA-C. Analysis was performed later, and it showed HLA-associated TCR beta chains to be more clonally expanded than equally common others.

Turning to this clone: Its antigen is still unknown.

It was with 60 Vbeta and 13 Jbeta primers that the PCR ran. Sequencing was performed with immunoSEQ multiplex PCR; in TCRdb, only in-frame clones are kept and a portion is missing. This sample has roughly 140,000 clones; around 77% occur once, and the top ten carry 6.5% to 7%. Material for sequencing was PBMCs. V and J are TRBV5-1 and TRBJ1-4; the match to TRBD1 covers 7 bases. This TCR came from a woman in her 40s in good health and CMV-seropositive. This CDR3 reads CASSVKTGPDEKLFF. CDR3 bases: TGCGCCAGCAGCGTAAAGACAGGGCCGGATGAAAAACTGTTTTTT.